This TCR beta chain was retrieved from a study of shared clonotypes between healthy human individuals. CDR3 length: 14 amino acids. Germline-derived CDR1 and CDR2 are SGHAT and FQNNGV. V shed 2 bases and J shed 4 bases, with 11 bases lying between them. TCRdb's copy holds only in-frame clones and misses some; the assay was immunoSEQ multiplex PCR. The data hold a few million clones, with just over 90% observed a single time. Only CD45RO-negative cells positively selected for CCR7 counted as naive CD8 cells, so terminally differentiated effector memory CD45RA+ cells were excluded. The sequenced sample was naive CD8+ T cells from PBMCs. The rearrangement joins TRBV11-2 to TRBJ1-2; D perhaps matches TRBD1 (6 bases). The receptor was derived from a man aged 18 to 35 in good health. Some clones in this sample may be carry-over from other donors' samples. This CDR3 reads CASSLPDSPYGYTF. Here the CDR3 DNA reads TGTGCCAGCAGCTTACCGGACAGCCCCTATGGCTACACCTTC.